The 7 T cell receptor beta chains given below trace back to one sample, sequenced in a study of cytomegalovirus exposure and HLA in healthy donors. With 60 Vbeta and 13 Jbeta primers, the PCR was carried out. Sequencing used immunoSEQ multiplex PCR; TCRdb keeps in-frame clones, though not all of them. The listing contains about 75,000 clones. The sample consisted of PBMCs. Receptors originate from a man aged 40-55 years in good health and CMV-seronegative.

V gene TRBV7-3 combines with J gene TRBJ1-1; D unclear. The germline V gene encodes CDR1 SGHTA and CDR2 FQGTGA. Trimming took 2 bases from V and 6 from J, leaving 10 bases between them. The CDR3 extends over 13 amino acids. The CDR3 reads CASSLSPNAEAFF. DNA for the CDR3: TGTGCCAGCAGCTTATCCCCTAACGCTGAAGCTTTCTTT. The full variable domain, rest sourced from reference TRBV7-3 and TRBJ1-1, is GAGVSQTPSNKVTEKGKYVELRCDPISGHTALYWYRQSLGQGPEFLIYFQGTGAADDSGLPNDRFFAVRPEGSVSTLKIQRTERGDSAVYLCASSLSPNAEAFFGQGTRLTVV.

The gene calls are TRBV6-5 and TRBJ2-7; 7 bases fit TRBD1. This CDR3 contains 13 residues. The germline V gene encodes CDR1 MNHEY and CDR2 SVGAGI. The trim removed 5 bases at V and 5 bases at J, leaving 6 bases unmatched. CDR3 DNA sequence: TGTGCCAGCAGTCGGGACAGAAGGGACGAGCAGTACTTC. Its protein product is CASSRDRRDEQYF.

This chain joins TRBV5-6 and TRBJ2-5; 7 bases map to TRBD1. The CDR3 is 15 residues long. V was clipped by 4 bases and J by 5 bases; unmatched bases: 11. Germline assignment: CDR1 SGHDT and CDR2 YYEEEE. The CDR3 sequence: CASSILPTGHETQYF. As DNA, the CDR3 is TGTGCCAGCAGCATACTGCCGACAGGGCACGAGACCCAGTACTTC.

J is TRBJ2-1 and V is TRBV9; 14 bases line up with TRBD2. Germline V gives CDR1 SGDLS, CDR2 YYNGEE. The trim removed 4 bases at V and 4 bases at J, leaving 7 bases unmatched. CDR3 length: 17 amino acids. As DNA, the CDR3 is TGTGCCAGCAGCTTTCGACTAGCGGGGGGGCGGTACAATGAGCAGTTCTTC. Protein product: CASSFRLAGGRYNEQFF.

This chain joins TRBV5-6 and TRBJ2-1; the D gene is possibly TRBD2 (6 bases). Between the trimmed V and J ends, which lost 1 base and 5 bases, there was a span of 13 bases. Per germline, CDR1 SGHDT and CDR2 YYEEEE. This CDR3 spans 15 amino acids. Here the CDR3 reads CASSLPGLGHNEQFF. In DNA, the CDR3 is TGTGCCAGCAGCTTGCCGGGACTCGGGCACAATGAGCAGTTCTTC.

J is TRBJ2-3 and V is TRBV5-4; D possibly corresponds to TRBD2 (6 bases). V lost 3 bases and J lost 5, with 16 bases in between. This CDR3 is built from 15 residues. Germline CDR1 is SGHNT and CDR2 is YYREEE (reference sequence). This chain's CDR3 is CASSSGRERIDTQYF. The CDR3 nucleotides read TGTGCCAGCAGCTCGGGACGGGAGAGAATAGATACGCAGTATTTT.

V and J are TRBV6-4 and TRBJ2-3; D is unclear. This CDR3 has 13 amino acids. Deletions cut 3 bases from V and 3 bases from J, with 7 bases between. Germline V gene data show CDR1 as MRHNA and CDR2 as SNTAGT. CDR3 protein: CASSEGETDTQYF. As DNA, the CDR3 is TGTGCCAGCAGTGAAGGAGAAACAGATACGCAGTATTTT.